The TCR beta chain under discussion was sequenced for a study of blood T cell repertoires in COVID-19. The overall study: From T cells, B-cell-depleted T cells, or PBMCs came the material, which was cDNA or gDNA.

Libraries were prepared by immunoSEQ multiplex PCR; TCRdb keeps only in-frame clonotypes and omits some of them. The sample includes around 46,000 clones, under 85% of them seen just once. CDR1 and CDR2 (germline): SGHTA, FQGTGA. V lost 6 bases to trimming and J lost 3 bases; unmatched junction nucleotides: 4. The CDR3 covers 13 residues. The TCR originated in a human donor in a cohort sampled during active COVID-19. Sample: peripheral blood. The gene calls are TRBV7-3 and TRBJ1-1; 7 bases match TRBD1. This chain's CDR3 is CASSPTGYTEAFF. The CDR3 region has the DNA TGTGCCAGCAGTCCGACAGGGTACACTGAAGCTTTCTTT. Full variable domain (missing parts from reference TRBV7-3 and TRBJ1-1): GAGVSQTPSNKVTEKGKYVELRCDPISGHTALYWYRQSLGQGPEFLIYFQGTGAADDSGLPNDRFFAVRPEGSVSTLKIQRTERGDSAVYLCASSPTGYTEAFFGQGTRLTVV.